This T cell receptor (beta chain) was retrieved from a study of T cell therapy after organ transplantation. At the level of the study: After therapy, patients were monitored for under 30 weeks.

Points on this clone: Its antigen is not known.

Documented time point: 20-29 weeks after completion of therapy. Regarding the study as a whole: Post-therapy reconstitution appeared to include transferred and endogenous clonotypes.

Some clones are missing from TCRdb's copy, which holds only in-frame ones; the method was immunoSEQ multiplex PCR. The sample lists about 20,000 clones; about four fifths were seen once. V gave up 5 bases and J gave up 0 bases; unmatched junction bases: 10. This CDR3 is 18 amino acids long. CDR1 and CDR2 (germline): LNHDA, SQIVND (reference sequence). The source material was CD8+ T cells from blood, sampled after autologous CMV-specific T cell therapy. This chain connects TRBV19 to TRBJ2-1, with 10 nucleotides matching TRBD2. The TCR sequence derives from a human patient who had received a solid organ transplant and had CMV disease. Some T cells could come from the graft donor. Written as DNA, the CDR3 is TGTGCCAGTAGTCCCCTTACTAGCGGGGAGAGCTCCTACAATGAGCAGTTCTTC. Translated: CASSPLTSGESSYNEQFF.